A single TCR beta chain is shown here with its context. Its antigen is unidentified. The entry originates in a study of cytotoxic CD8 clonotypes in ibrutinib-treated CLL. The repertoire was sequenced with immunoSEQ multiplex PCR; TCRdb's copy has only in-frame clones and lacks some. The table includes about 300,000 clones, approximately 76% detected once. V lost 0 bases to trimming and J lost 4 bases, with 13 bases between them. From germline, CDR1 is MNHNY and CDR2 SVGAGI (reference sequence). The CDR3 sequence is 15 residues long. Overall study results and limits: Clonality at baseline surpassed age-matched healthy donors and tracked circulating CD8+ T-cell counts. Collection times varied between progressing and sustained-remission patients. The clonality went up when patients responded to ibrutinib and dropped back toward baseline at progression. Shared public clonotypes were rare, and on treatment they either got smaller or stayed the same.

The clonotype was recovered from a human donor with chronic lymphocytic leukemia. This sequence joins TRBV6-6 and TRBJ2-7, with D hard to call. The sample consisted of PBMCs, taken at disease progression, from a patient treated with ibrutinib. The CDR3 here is CASSYSGRTPYEQYF. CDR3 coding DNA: TGTGCCAGCAGTTACTCCGGACGCACCCCTTACGAGCAGTACTTC.